Listed here is a single TCR beta chain. The antigen is unknown. Peripheral blood CD8+ and CD4+ T cells were profiled by TCR beta sequencing. Purification of the CD8+ and CD4+ T cells relied on negative isolation, and TEMRA cells underwent FACS enrichment. Random hexamers primed reverse transcription of 0.5 to 1 ug RNA. One entry per CDR3 protein results from TCRdb running MiXCR on the immunoSEQ multiplex PCR reads. The data show under 350,000 distinct CDR3 sequences, with roughly nine tenths seen just once and approximately 0.065% held by the top ten. These data belong to a study of CD8 T cells in Susac syndrome. Study-level results: TCR sequencing and HLA analysis covered a relatively small number of individuals.

The V end was cut by 4 bases, the J end by 1 base, with 8 bases between. The CDR3 runs 13 residues. Per the germline V gene, CDR1 is SQVTM and CDR2 is ANQGSEA. This chain uses TRBV29-1 with TRBJ1-5; no firm D call. The source is a human donor with multiple sclerosis. The specimen sequenced was CD4+ T cells from PBMCs. CDR3 loop: CSVGRHSNQPQHF. CDR3 sequence (DNA): TGCAGCGTTGGGAGACACAGCAATCAGCCCCAGCATTTT.